Following are 26 T cell receptor beta chains from one sample sequenced in a study of vaccination effects on CD4 cells after COVID-19. These receptors have no identified antigens. Using viral peptide pools, the ViraFEST assay grew out antigen-specific CD4+ T cells prior to sequencing. The authors isolated CD4+ T cells after around 10 days of culture. Vaccinated participants had no history of SARS-CoV-2 infection and tested negative for nucleocapsid antibodies. Measured with immunoSEQ multiplex PCR; TCRdb has only the in-frame clones, and not every one. The table includes around 71,000 clones, around three quarters detected once. The sequenced sample was CD4+ T cells from PBMCs cultured with HCoV-OC43 spike peptides, obtained before COVID-19 vaccination. Subset specified: HCoV-OC43 spike overlapping peptide pool stimulation. The receptor source for this set is a human donor who received a COVID-19 vaccine.

This chain uses TRBV4-1 with TRBJ1-2; D might be TRBD1 (6 bases). This CDR3 has 17 residues. Germline V lookup: CDR1 MGHRA, CDR2 YSYEKL. V was pared by 4 bases and J by 2 bases, with 20 bases between. The CDR3 DNA follows: TGCGCCAGCAGCCCCACCCAAGGGGGTAGGGCGAACTATGGCTACACCTTC. Its protein product is CASSPTQGGRANYGYTF.

This clone appeared a few times. This chain connects TRBV7-2 to TRBJ2-2, with 9 bases that match TRBD1. Germline values: CDR1 SGHTA, CDR2 FQGNSA. V lost 4 bases and J lost 2; bases outside the gene matches: 2. The CDR3 has 15 residues. The CDR3 sequence: CASSWDRDNTGELFF. CDR3 DNA sequence: TGTGCCAGCAGCTGGGACAGGGATAACACCGGGGAGCTGTTTTTT.

This rearrangement joins TRBV7-2 to TRBJ2-7, with 8 bases aligning to TRBD2. V shed 1 base and J 5 bases; nucleotides not matched to a gene: 4. CDR1 is SGHTA, CDR2 FQGNSA, per germline. The CDR3 runs to 14 residues. The CDR3 sequence is CASSLGPAGDEQYV. The CDR3 DNA reads TGTGCCAGCAGCTTAGGGCCAGCGGGGGACGAGCAGTACGTC.

The gene calls are TRBV30 and TRBJ1-2; D gene uncertain. V was clipped by 0 bases and J by 4 bases, with 15 bases between them. Looked up from germline, CDR1 is GTSNPN and CDR2 is SVGIG (reference sequence). The CDR3 has 15 amino acids. CDR3 nucleotide sequence: TGTGCCTGGAGTGTACCGGGTCGGATTATCTATGGCTACACCTTC. This translates into CAWSVPGRIIYGYTF.

The chain joins TRBV7-2 to TRBJ1-2; D gene uncertain. From germline, CDR1 is SGHTA and CDR2 FQGNSA. CDR3 length: 12 amino acids. The V end was cut by 6 bases, the J end by 8 bases, with 13 bases between. CDR3 residues: CASSQTGDGYTF. CDR3 nucleotides: TGTGCCAGCAGTCAGACGGGCGACGGCTACACCTTC.

This clone was observed a single time. The chain joins TRBV19 to TRBJ2-5; D gene ambiguous. V shed 2 bases and J shed 4 bases, with 8 bases lying between them. The V gene's germline CDR1 is LNHDA and CDR2 SQIVND (reference sequence). The length of the CDR3 is 13 residues. The CDR3 loop reads CASSIISGETQYF. The DNA of the CDR3 is TGTGCCAGTAGTATAATATCCGGAGAGACCCAGTACTTC.

The CDR3 protein is CASSLGGLETQYF. The CDR3 nucleotides read TGTGCCAGCAGTCTCGGGGGCCTAGAGACCCAGTACTTC. The V call is TRBV2, the J call TRBJ2-5; either TRBD1 or TRBD2 may fit D (6 bases each). The germline gives CDR1 SNHLY, CDR2 FYNNEI. The CDR3 extends over 13 amino acids. The ends were cut back, 5 bases at V and 4 bases at J, with 11 bases in the middle.

The chain joins TRBV7-2 to TRBJ1-5, with D possibly being TRBD1 (5 bases). The CDR3 runs 16 residues. Germline V lookup: CDR1 SGHTA, CDR2 FQGNSA. The V gene lost 4 bases and the J gene lost 2 bases, with 15 bases spanning the gap. The CDR3 reads CASSSSPGYGNQPQHF. CDR3 nucleotide sequence: TGTGCCAGCAGCTCAAGCCCAGGGTATGGCAATCAGCCCCAGCATTTT.

The rearrangement links TRBV7-3 to TRBJ2-5, with 9 bases matching TRBD1. This CDR3 is 16 amino acids long. Trimming took 0 bases from V and 4 from J; bases not matched to a gene: 6. Germline V gene lookup returns CDR1 SGHTA and CDR2 FQGTGA. CDR3 nucleotide sequence: TGTGCCAGCAGCTTAACGCTCGCGGGACAGGGAGAGACCCAGTACTTC. Translating it yields CASSLTLAGQGETQYF.

This chain links TRBV10-3 with TRBJ1-2; no definite D call. This CDR3 spans 15 amino acids. Deletions cut 3 bases from V and 6 bases from J, with 17 bases between. Germline V gene sequence: CDR1 ENHRY, CDR2 SYGVKD. Written as DNA, the CDR3 is TGTGCCATCAGTGAATTGTCGGGCGAGAGGGATGGCTACACCTTC. It specifies CAISELSGERDGYTF.

This clone was seen only once. The chain joins TRBV19 to TRBJ1-2; 7 nucleotides line up with TRBD1. The CDR3 contains 17 residues. Germline V gene sequence: CDR1 LNHDA, CDR2 SQIVND (reference sequence). V shed 7 bases and J 2 bases; nucleotides not matched to a gene: 16. Here the CDR3 reads CASTLRTGRYINYGYTF. The CDR3 nucleotides are TGTGCCAGTACCCTCAGGACAGGCCGTTACATAAACTATGGCTACACCTTC.

The chain has TRBV6-5 and TRBJ1-3; D is uncertain. Germline lookup yields CDR1 MNHEY and CDR2 SVGAGI. With 4 bases removed from V and 0 bases from J, the gap between germline ends came to 13 bases. This CDR3 is 16 amino acids long. The CDR3 DNA reads as TGTGCCAGCAGTTGGACCAGAGGCTACTCTGGAAACACCATATATTTT. This translates into CASSWTRGYSGNTIYF.

The rearrangement joins TRBV6-5 to TRBJ2-1, with D tentatively TRBD2 (6 bases). Germline-derived CDR1 and CDR2 are MNHEY and SVGAGI. The CDR3 covers 15 residues. Trimming cost V 2 bases and J 0 bases, with 8 bases left between them. The CDR3 protein is CASSYTGGSYNEQFF. CDR3 sequence (DNA): TGTGCCAGCAGTTACACCGGGGGCTCCTACAATGAGCAGTTCTTC.

There are a few counts of this clone. The chain links TRBV5-1 to TRBJ1-3; 7 nucleotides match TRBD1. This CDR3 comprises 14 residues. J gave up 3 bases and V 2 bases, and 2 bases lay outside the gene matches. Germline CDR1 SGHRS, CDR2 YFSETQ. CDR3 bases: TGCGCCAGCAGCTTAGGGGGCTTTGGAAACACCATATATTTT. Translation gives CASSLGGFGNTIYF.

This clone has only a few counts. V is TRBV4-1 and J is TRBJ2-3; weak D call: TRBD1 (6 bases). The germline V gene encodes CDR1 MGHRA and CDR2 YSYEKL. Trimming removed 4 bases from V and 4 bases from J, with 12 bases in between. The CDR3 is made up of 14 amino acids. This CDR3 reads CASSPGTFPDTQYF. CDR3 nucleotide sequence: TGCGCCAGCAGCCCTGGGACATTCCCAGATACGCAGTATTTT.

The gene calls are TRBV30 and TRBJ1-2, with D unclear. From germline, CDR1 is GTSNPN and CDR2 SVGIG (reference sequence). This CDR3 spans 12 amino acids. Trimming shortened V by 4 bases and J by 2 bases, and 8 bases separated the two germline ends. The CDR3 spells CAWTAGNYGYTF. In DNA form, the CDR3 reads TGTGCCTGGACAGCTGGAAACTATGGCTACACCTTC.

The V gene is TRBV6-2 or TRBV6-3, the J gene TRBJ1-4; D is possibly TRBD1 (6 bases). V lost 5 bases and J lost 5, with 15 bases in between. The CDR3 extends over 15 amino acids. Germline V lookup: CDR1 MNHEY, CDR2 SVGEGT. CDR3 sequence reads: CASSRRGGGNEKLFF. For the CDR3, the DNA is TGTGCCAGCAGTCGACGAGGGGGTGGGAATGAAAAACTGTTTTTT.

The chain uses TRBV6-2 or TRBV6-3 and TRBJ1-2; TRBD1 might be the D (5 bases). CDR1 is MNHEY and CDR2 is SVGEGT in the germline V gene. V lost 2 bases, J lost 4 bases, and 14 bases lay in between. The CDR3 covers 15 residues. CDR3 residues: CASSYIRQGAYGYTF. CDR3 nucleotides: TGTGCCAGCAGTTACATTCGGCAGGGCGCCTATGGCTACACCTTC.

This clone was detected only a few times. This chain joins TRBV19 and TRBJ1-1; D might be TRBD1 (5 bases). The CDR3 totals 14 residues. Germline CDR1 reads LNHDA; CDR2 reads SQIVND (reference sequence). Trimming left V 7 bases short and J 4 bases short, with 16 bases between. The CDR3 here is CASKIILGGTEAFF. Here the CDR3 DNA reads TGTGCCAGTAAAATAATCTTGGGGGGCACTGAAGCTTTCTTT.

The chain has TRBV11-2 and TRBJ2-5; D is uncertain. CDR3 size: 12 residues. Trimming removed 3 bases from V and 10 bases from J, with 12 bases in between. Germline V gene lookup returns CDR1 SGHAT and CDR2 FQNNGV. Here the CDR3 reads CASSLIQKDQYF. CDR3 nucleotide sequence: TGTGCCAGCAGCTTGATTCAGAAGGACCAGTACTTC.

The V and J genes are TRBV5-3 and TRBJ2-1; 12 bases match TRBD2. TRBV5-3 is an open reading frame whose function is uncertain. The J segment lost 8 bases and the V segment lost 2 bases, leaving 5 bases of the junction unmatched. CDR3 length: 15 residues. DNA for the CDR3: TGTGCCAGAAGCTTACGACTAGCGGGGGAGCATGAGCAGTTCTTC. This gives the protein CARSLRLAGEHEQFF.

This clone occurred a few times. The gene calls are TRBV19 and TRBJ1-4; possible D gene TRBD1, 5 bases. In germline, CDR1 is LNHDA, CDR2 SQIVND (reference sequence). The V gene lost 8 bases and the J gene lost 7 bases, with 17 bases spanning the gap. There are 14 residues in the CDR3. The CDR3 spells CASHSTAGPEKLFF. As DNA, the CDR3 is TGTGCCAGTCACTCGACAGCCGGCCCTGAAAAACTGTTTTTT.

The chain recombines TRBV24-1 with TRBJ1-5, with unresolved D. The V gene's germline CDR1 is KGHDR and CDR2 SFDVKD. V dropped 5 bases and J dropped 7 bases, with 8 bases sitting between them. The CDR3 is made up of 12 amino acids. The CDR3 DNA follows: TGTGCCACCAGTGCCACGGGGCAGCCCCAGCATTTT. This translates into CATSATGQPQHF.

The gene calls are TRBV9 and TRBJ2-1; possible D gene TRBD2, 6 bases. Germline CDR1 and CDR2: SGDLS and YYNGEE. V was pared by 2 bases and J by 1 base, with 10 bases between. CDR3 length equals 15 residues. DNA for the CDR3: TGTGCCAGCAGCGTCCGGGACTCGTCCTACAATGAGCAGTTCTTC. Translated, it gives CASSVRDSSYNEQFF.

This sequence joins TRBV5-1 and TRBJ2-5; weak D call: TRBD1 (5 bases). The CDR3 is 12 residues long. V was clipped by 5 bases and J by 5 bases, with 10 bases between them. Germline V gene sequence: CDR1 SGHRS, CDR2 YFSETQ. For the CDR3, the DNA is TGCGCCAGCAGTCAGGGTGAGGAGACCCAGTACTTC. Translation: CASSQGEETQYF. The full variable domain, rest sourced from reference TRBV5-1 and TRBJ2-5, is KAGVTQTPRYLIKTRGQQVTLSCSPISGHRSVSWYQQTPGQGLQFLFEYFSETQRNKGNFPGRFSGRQFSNSRSEMNVSTLELGDSALYLCASSQGEETQYFGPGTRLLVL.

Only one count was recorded for this clone. The chain links TRBV28 to TRBJ2-7; possibly TRBD2 for D (6 bases). The CDR3 contains 15 residues. Looked up from germline, CDR1 is MDHEN and CDR2 is SYDVKM. Trimming removed 10 bases from V and 1 base from J, with 20 bases in between. The DNA for the CDR3 is TGTGCCACCAACCGGGCGGGGTCCCCTTCCTACGAGCAGTACGTC. It codes for CATNRAGSPSYEQYV.